Presented here are 29 T cell receptor beta chains from one specimen sequenced in a study of blood T cell repertoires in COVID-19. Sequencing was performed with immunoSEQ multiplex PCR; in TCRdb, only in-frame clones are kept and a portion is missing. Of about 140,000 clones listed, about 86% are singletons. The material sequenced was peripheral blood. Every receptor here comes from a woman aged 55-70 years with acute or convalescent COVID-19.

V usage is TRBV10-3 and J usage is TRBJ2-5; 11 positions agree with TRBD2. Trimming took 3 bases from V and 5 from J; bases not matched to a gene: 5. Germline V gene lookup returns CDR1 ENHRY and CDR2 SYGVKD. The CDR3 totals 15 residues. In DNA form, the CDR3 reads TGTGCCATCAGTGACCTAGCGGGGGGCTTCGAGACCCAGTACTTC. It yields the protein CAISDLAGGFETQYF.

V gene TRBV12-3 or TRBV12-4 combines with J gene TRBJ1-2; 7 bases align to TRBD1. The CDR3 runs to 13 residues. Trimming cost V 5 bases and J 5 bases; bases outside gene matches: 5. The CDR3 region has the DNA TGTGCCAGCAGTCCCCCGACAGGGTATGGCTACACCTTC. Protein product: CASSPPTGYGYTF.

This clone was seen only a few times. This chain links TRBV4-3 with TRBJ1-3, with 7 nucleotides matching TRBD1. The length of the CDR3 is 15 residues. Germline V lookup: CDR1 LGHNA, CDR2 YSLEER. Trimming removed 1 base from V and 4 bases from J; junction bases left unmatched: 4. The CDR3 spells CASSQAGGAGNTIYF. CDR3 bases: TGCGCCAGCAGCCAAGCAGGGGGAGCCGGAAACACCATATATTTT.

This chain joins TRBV19 and TRBJ2-3, with a possible D match to TRBD2 (6 bases). This CDR3 contains 15 residues. CDR1 and CDR2 (germline): LNHDA, SQIVND (reference sequence). With 3 bases removed from V and 3 bases from J, the gap between germline ends came to 13 bases. The CDR3 coding sequence is TGTGCCAGTAGTATCGGGGACTTGGCGACAGATACGCAGTATTTT. Its translation is CASSIGDLATDTQYF. Full variable domain (remainder filled in from reference TRBV19 and TRBJ2-3): DGGITQSPKYLFRKEGQNVTLSCEQNLNHDAMYWYRQDPGQGLRLIYYSQIVNDFQKGDIAEGYSVSREKKESFPLTVTSAQKNPTAFYLCASSIGDLATDTQYFGPGTRLTVL.

The rearrangement joins TRBV27 to TRBJ1-1; TRBD1 aligns across 7 bases. Unmatched junction bases numbered 13, after V lost 6 bases and J lost 0 bases. Germline CDR1 reads MNHEY; CDR2 reads SMNVEV (reference sequence). The CDR3 runs 17 residues. The CDR3: CASSLINRGRMNTEAFF. The CDR3 region has the DNA TGTGCCAGCAGCCTGATAAACAGGGGCCGGATGAACACTGAAGCTTTCTTT.

The rearrangement joins TRBV9 to TRBJ1-3; the D is unclear. The CDR3 runs to 14 residues. The germline CDR1 and CDR2 sequences are SGDLS and YYNGEE. Trimming removed 1 base at V and 3 bases at J, with 8 bases between. CDR3 protein: CASSVTDSGNTIYF. The CDR3, as DNA: TGTGCCAGCAGCGTAACAGATAGTGGAAACACCATATATTTT.

The chain carries TRBV10-2 and TRBJ1-5, with 9 bases identical to TRBD1. The V segment lost 5 bases and the J segment 4 bases; nucleotides outside the gene matches: 9. The CDR3 is 16 residues long. CDR1 is WSHSY, CDR2 SAAADI, per germline. The DNA for the CDR3 is TGCGCCAGCAGTCCCTACCGGGACAGGGTGAATCAGCCCCAGCATTTT. As protein: CASSPYRDRVNQPQHF.

V gene TRBV10-1 combines with J gene TRBJ1-3, with no clear D. The germline V gene has CDR1 WNHNN and CDR2 SYGVQD (reference sequence). Between the trimmed V and J ends, which lost 10 bases and 4 bases, there was a span of 17 bases. This CDR3 is built from 14 residues. The CDR3 region has the DNA TGCGCCACCCGACTCGGGATGAACGGAAACACCATATATTTT. It is translated as CATRLGMNGNTIYF.

This chain connects TRBV5-4 to TRBJ2-7; 7 positions match TRBD1. CDR1 SGHNT and CDR2 YYREEE come from the germline V gene (reference sequence). The CDR3 length is 14 residues. The trim removed 1 base at V and 6 bases at J, leaving 7 bases unmatched. The CDR3 coding sequence is TGTGCCAGCAGCTTGAGGGACAGCGCCCGCGAGCAGTACTTC. Translation gives CASSLRDSAREQYF.

The DNA for the CDR3 is TGTGCCAGCTCAGATTGGGCGCTTGGCTACGAGCAGTACTTC. Its translation is CASSDWALGYEQYF. The V and J genes are TRBV18 and TRBJ2-7; no definite D call. CDR1 and CDR2 (germline): KGHSH, LQKENI. This CDR3 contains 14 residues. V shed 5 bases and J shed 3 bases, with 14 bases lying between them.

The chain uses TRBV7-9 and TRBJ1-4; D gene unclear. The V end was cut by 5 bases, the J end by 5 bases, with 3 bases between. CDR1 and CDR2 from the germline V gene are SEHNR and FQNEAQ (reference sequence). The CDR3 consists of 11 residues. CDR3 sequence: CASSLNEKLFF. The CDR3 DNA sequence: TGTGCCAGCAGCCTGAATGAAAAACTGTTTTTT.

The chain recombines TRBV11-3 with TRBJ2-3; D perhaps matches TRBD2 (7 bases). The CDR3 runs to 17 residues. Trimming left V 2 bases short and J 1 base short, with 16 bases between. Germline CDR1 SGHNT, CDR2 YENEEA. The CDR3 coding sequence is TGTGCCAGCAGCTTAAGCCCAGGGCGGGGGCGCACAGATACGCAGTATTTT. It translates to CASSLSPGRGRTDTQYF.

Remarks on this clone: No DNA is shown, since the ends of the CDR3 on it are uncertain; the CDR3 is the one TCRdb lists. This CDR3 reads CASSSSGHRSTEAFF. V usage is TRBV28 and J usage is TRBJ1-1; TRBD1 is the table's D call and was not checked against the DNA. Ends included, the CDR3 has 15 residues. From germline, CDR1 is MDHEN and CDR2 SYDVKM.

The gene calls are TRBV2 and TRBJ2-3; 7 bases map to TRBD2. The CDR3 consists of 15 residues. Germline loops: CDR1 SNHLY, CDR2 FYNNEI. The V and J ends lost 1 base and 3 bases, in that order; junction bases with no gene match: 4. The CDR3 loop reads CASSEGRGKTDTQYF. CDR3 in DNA: TGTGCCAGCAGTGAAGGGCGGGGGAAGACAGATACGCAGTATTTT.

The genes are TRBV7-8 and TRBJ1-5, with D unresolved. The CDR3 loop spans 14 amino acids. Per the germline V gene, CDR1 is SGHVS and CDR2 is FQNEAQ. V was clipped by 4 bases and J by 6 bases, with 13 bases between them. The chain's CDR3 is CASSYRGGSQPQHF. For the CDR3, the DNA is TGTGCCAGCAGCTATCGGGGTGGCAGTCAGCCCCAGCATTTT. The full variable domain, its missing parts supplied by reference TRBV7-8 and TRBJ1-5, is GAGVSQSPRYKVAKRGQDVALRCDPISGHVSLFWYQQALGQGPEFLTYFQNEAQLDKSGLPSDRFFAERPEGSVSTLKIQRTQQEDSAVYLCASSYRGGSQPQHFGDGTRLSIL.

The chain employs TRBV28 and TRBJ1-6, with 7 bases identical to TRBD1. V lost 5 bases, J lost 6 bases, and 4 bases stayed unmatched. CDR1 is MDHEN, CDR2 SYDVKM, per germline. The CDR3 totals 14 residues. The CDR3 here is CASSRNRGNSPLHF. The CDR3 DNA reads TGTGCCAGCAGTCGTAACAGGGGTAATTCACCCCTCCACTTT.

V is TRBV7-9 and J is TRBJ2-7, with 7 bases matching TRBD2. V was pared by 1 base and J by 4 bases, with 4 bases of the junction left unmatched. The length of the CDR3 is 14 residues. Germline lookup yields CDR1 SEHNR and CDR2 FQNEAQ (reference sequence). CDR3 nucleotide sequence: TGTGCCAGCAGCTTAGGTCTAGCGGAGTACGAGCAGTACTTC. Translated, it gives CASSLGLAEYEQYF. Drawing the rest from reference TRBV7-9 and TRBJ2-7, the complete variable domain is DTGVSQNPRHKITKRGQNVTFRCDPISEHNRLYWYRQTLGQGPEFLTYFQNEAQLEKSRLLSDRFSAERPKGSFSTLEIQRTEQGDSAMYLCASSLGLAEYEQYFGPGTRLTVT.

The chain employs TRBV5-6 and TRBJ2-7, with TRBD1 matching over 7 bases. Germline V gene sequence: CDR1 SGHDT, CDR2 YYEEEE. The trim removed 2 bases at V and 1 base at J, leaving 6 bases unmatched. The CDR3 has 15 residues. Here the CDR3 DNA reads TGTGCCAGCAGCTTCAGGGGGTCAGGATCCTACGAGCAGTACTTC. It is translated as CASSFRGSGSYEQYF.

This clone was seen repeatedly, ten times or more. This chain uses TRBV5-1 with TRBJ2-1; 15 bases agree with TRBD2. This CDR3 region has 17 residues. In germline, CDR1 is SGHRS, CDR2 YFSETQ. After removal of 4 bases from V and 1 base from J, the junction contained 3 bases not matched to a gene. For the CDR3, the DNA is TGCGCCAGCAGCACGGGACTAGCGGGGGGATCCTACAATGAGCAGTTCTTC. This translates into CASSTGLAGGSYNEQFF.

The V call is TRBV2, the J call TRBJ2-5, with a weak D call TRBD1 (6 bases). Trimming stripped 2 bases from V and 5 bases from J, with 12 bases between. Germline V lookup: CDR1 SNHLY, CDR2 FYNNEI. There are 14 residues in the CDR3. CDR3 protein: CASSENRVGETQYF. CDR3 coding DNA: TGTGCCAGCAGTGAAAACAGGGTTGGGGAGACCCAGTACTTC.

This clone has a single count. J is TRBJ2-5 and V is TRBV5-1; 8 bases fit TRBD2. Germline V gene data show CDR1 as SGHRS and CDR2 as YFSETQ. V lost 4 bases to trimming and J lost 4 bases; unmatched junction nucleotides: 9. The CDR3 contains 15 residues. The CDR3 nucleotides read TGCGCCAGCAGCCCCAGAGGGCGGGGGGCAGAGACCCAGTACTTC. Translation gives CASSPRGRGAETQYF.

This sequence joins TRBV2 and TRBJ2-7, with D unresolved. Trimming shortened V by 7 bases and J by 0 bases, and 16 bases separated the two germline ends. CDR3 length equals 15 residues. CDR1 SNHLY and CDR2 FYNNEI come from the germline V gene. The chain's CDR3 is CASTLDRRLSYEQYF. The DNA of the CDR3 is TGTGCCAGCACCCTCGACCGCCGACTCTCCTACGAGCAGTACTTC.

The chain uses TRBV7-9 and TRBJ1-2; D is ambiguous. From germline, CDR1 is SEHNR and CDR2 FQNEAQ (reference sequence). The CDR3 consists of 13 residues. Trimming stripped 6 bases from V and 0 bases from J, with 8 bases between. CDR3 residues: CASSLLPNYGYTF. The CDR3, as DNA: TGTGCCAGCAGTTTACTCCCTAACTATGGCTACACCTTC.

In its sample, this clone was seen many times. The chain recombines TRBV12-3 or TRBV12-4 with TRBJ2-2; D gene ambiguous. There are 12 residues in the CDR3. V lost 6 bases and J lost 4, with 6 bases in between. CDR3 region: CASRVSTGELFF. Here the CDR3 DNA reads TGTGCCAGCAGGGTTAGCACCGGGGAGCTGTTTTTT.

The chain carries TRBV7-2 and TRBJ2-3; 8 bases align to TRBD2. Trimming cost V 7 bases and J 6 bases; bases outside gene matches: 12. CDR1 is SGHTA, CDR2 FQGNSA, per germline. CDR3 length equals 15 residues. The CDR3 loop is CASIGRGGLVDTQYF. In DNA, the CDR3 is TGTGCCAGCATCGGGAGGGGGGGCCTCGTTGATACGCAGTATTTT.

The genes are TRBV5-6 and TRBJ2-3; 14 bases line up with TRBD2. This CDR3 contains 17 residues. Germline assignment: CDR1 SGHDT and CDR2 YYEEEE. V lost 4 bases and J lost 2; bases outside the gene matches: 6. CDR3 nucleotides: TGTGCCAGCAGCGGACCGGGACTAGCGGGGGACACAGATACGCAGTATTTT. Translating gives CASSGPGLAGDTDTQYF.

The rearrangement uses TRBV10-3 and TRBJ2-1; a possible D gene is TRBD2 (6 bases). This CDR3 region has 16 residues. Germline V gene data show CDR1 as ENHRY and CDR2 as SYGVKD. The V end lost 3 bases, the J end lost 2 bases, and 14 bases lay between the germline ends. The CDR3 loop is CAISEGWGDAYNEQFF. CDR3 nucleotide sequence: TGTGCCATCAGTGAAGGGTGGGGGGACGCCTACAATGAGCAGTTCTTC.

This sequence joins TRBV15 and TRBJ2-5; 9 bases agree with TRBD1. CDR1 and CDR2 from the germline V gene are LNHNV and YYDKDF (reference sequence). V lost 5 bases, J lost 7 bases, and 11 bases stayed unmatched. The CDR3 is 15 amino acids. The CDR3 is CATSQEGRQGGTQYF. The CDR3 DNA follows: TGTGCCACCAGCCAGGAGGGGAGACAGGGGGGGACCCAGTACTTC.

The rearrangement joins TRBV9 to TRBJ2-3; D is ambiguous. There are 14 residues in the CDR3. Germline V gene data show CDR1 as SGDLS and CDR2 as YYNGEE. V gave up 0 bases and J gave up 2 bases, with 7 bases separating them. CDR3 DNA: TGTGCCAGCAGCGTAGGAGTCTACACAGATACGCAGTATTTT. Translation gives CASSVGVYTDTQYF.